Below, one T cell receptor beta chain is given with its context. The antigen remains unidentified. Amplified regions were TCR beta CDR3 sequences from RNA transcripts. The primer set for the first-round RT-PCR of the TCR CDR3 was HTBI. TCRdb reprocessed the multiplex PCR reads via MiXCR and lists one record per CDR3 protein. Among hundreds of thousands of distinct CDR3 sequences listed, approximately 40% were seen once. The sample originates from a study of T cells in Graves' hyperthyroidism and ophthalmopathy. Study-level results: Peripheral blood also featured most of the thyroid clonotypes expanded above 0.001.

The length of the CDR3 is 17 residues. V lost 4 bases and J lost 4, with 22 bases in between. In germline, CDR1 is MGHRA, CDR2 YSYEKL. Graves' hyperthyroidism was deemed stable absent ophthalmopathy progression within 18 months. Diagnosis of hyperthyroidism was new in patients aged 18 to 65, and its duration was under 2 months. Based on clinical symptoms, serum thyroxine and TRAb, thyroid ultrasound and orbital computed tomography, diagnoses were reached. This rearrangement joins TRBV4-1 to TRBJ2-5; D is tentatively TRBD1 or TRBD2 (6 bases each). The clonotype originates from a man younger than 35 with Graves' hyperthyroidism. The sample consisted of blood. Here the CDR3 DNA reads TGCGCCAGCAGCCGTCGGGGCACAGGGTCTAGCGCAGAGACCCAGTACTTC. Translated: CASSRRGTGSSAETQYF.